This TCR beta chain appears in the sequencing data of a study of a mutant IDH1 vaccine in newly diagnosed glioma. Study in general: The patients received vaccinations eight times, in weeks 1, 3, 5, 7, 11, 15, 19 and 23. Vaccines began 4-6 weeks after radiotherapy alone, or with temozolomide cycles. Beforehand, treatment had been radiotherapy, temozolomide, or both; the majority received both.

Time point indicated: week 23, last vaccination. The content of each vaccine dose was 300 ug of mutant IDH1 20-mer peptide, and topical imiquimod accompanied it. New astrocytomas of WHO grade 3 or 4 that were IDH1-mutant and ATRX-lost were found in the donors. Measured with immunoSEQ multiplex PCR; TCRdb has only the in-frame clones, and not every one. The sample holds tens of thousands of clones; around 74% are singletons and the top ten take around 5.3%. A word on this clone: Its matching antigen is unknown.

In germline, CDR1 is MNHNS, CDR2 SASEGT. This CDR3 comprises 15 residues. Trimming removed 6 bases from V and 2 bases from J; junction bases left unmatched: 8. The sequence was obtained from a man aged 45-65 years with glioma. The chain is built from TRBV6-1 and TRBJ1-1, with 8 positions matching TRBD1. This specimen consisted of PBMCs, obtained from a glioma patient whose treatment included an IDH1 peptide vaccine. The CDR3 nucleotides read TGTGCCAGCAGCCGGACAGGGCTTCATAACACTGAAGCTTTCTTT. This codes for CASSRTGLHNTEAFF.